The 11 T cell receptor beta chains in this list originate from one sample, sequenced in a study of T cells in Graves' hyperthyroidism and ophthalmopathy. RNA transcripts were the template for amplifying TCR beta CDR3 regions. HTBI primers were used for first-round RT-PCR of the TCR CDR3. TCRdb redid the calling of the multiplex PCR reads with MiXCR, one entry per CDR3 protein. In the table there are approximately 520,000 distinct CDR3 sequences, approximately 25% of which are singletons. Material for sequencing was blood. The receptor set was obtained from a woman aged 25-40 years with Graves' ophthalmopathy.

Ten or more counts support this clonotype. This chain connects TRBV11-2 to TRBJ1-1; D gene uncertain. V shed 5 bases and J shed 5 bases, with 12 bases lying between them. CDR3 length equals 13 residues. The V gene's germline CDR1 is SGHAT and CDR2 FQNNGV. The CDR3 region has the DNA TGTGCCAGCAGCCCGCAGTCAAGAACTGAAGCTTTCTTT. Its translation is CASSPQSRTEAFF. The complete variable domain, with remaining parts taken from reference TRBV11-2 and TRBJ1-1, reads EAGVAQSPRYKIIEKRQSVAFWCNPISGHATLYWYQQILGQGPKLLIQFQNNGVVDDSQLPKDRFSAERLKGVDSTLKIQPAKLEDSAVYLCASSPQSRTEAFFGQGTRLTVV.

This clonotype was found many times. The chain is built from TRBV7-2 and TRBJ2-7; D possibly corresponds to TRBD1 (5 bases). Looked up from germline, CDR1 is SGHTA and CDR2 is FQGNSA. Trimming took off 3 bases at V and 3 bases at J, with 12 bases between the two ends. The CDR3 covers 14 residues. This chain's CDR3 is CASSLFQGDYEQYF. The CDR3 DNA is TGTGCCAGCAGCTTGTTCCAGGGTGACTACGAGCAGTACTTC.

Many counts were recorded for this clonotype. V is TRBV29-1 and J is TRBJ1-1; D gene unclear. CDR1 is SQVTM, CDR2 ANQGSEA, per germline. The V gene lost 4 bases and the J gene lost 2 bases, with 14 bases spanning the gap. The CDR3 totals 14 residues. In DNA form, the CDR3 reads TGCAGCGTTGGCCCGCAGAATATTAACACTGAAGCTTTCTTT. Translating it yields CSVGPQNINTEAFF.

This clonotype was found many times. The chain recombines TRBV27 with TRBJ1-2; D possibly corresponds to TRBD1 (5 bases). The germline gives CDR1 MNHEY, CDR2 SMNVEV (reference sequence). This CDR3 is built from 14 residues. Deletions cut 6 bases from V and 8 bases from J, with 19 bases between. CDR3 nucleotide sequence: TGTGCCAGCAGCCGGGGGGGGGGAAACGGCGGCTACACCTTC. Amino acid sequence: CASSRGGGNGGYTF.

The CDR3 loop reads CASSDAGLAYEQYF. As DNA, the CDR3 is TGTGCCAGCAGTGACGCGGGACTAGCATACGAGCAGTACTTC. The J gene is TRBJ2-7, the V gene TRBV6-1, with 9 positions matching TRBD2. The CDR3 consists of 14 residues. The ends lost 3 bases at V and 4 bases at J; junction bases unmatched: 4. CDR1 is MNHNS and CDR2 is SASEGT in the germline V gene.

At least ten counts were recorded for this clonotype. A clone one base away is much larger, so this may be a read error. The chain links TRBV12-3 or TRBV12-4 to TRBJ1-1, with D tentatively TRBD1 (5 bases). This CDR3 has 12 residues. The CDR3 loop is CASRGEGQQACF. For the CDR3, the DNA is TGTGCCAGCAGAGGGGAAGGGCAGCAAGCTTGCTTT.

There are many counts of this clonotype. CDR3 in amino acids: CASSEALEYEAFF. CDR3 nucleotide sequence: TGTGCCAGCAGTGAAGCGCTCGAGTATGAAGCTTTCTTT. The genes are TRBV6-1 and TRBJ1-1; no definite D call. The CDR3 spans 13 residues. The V end lost 0 bases, the J end lost 7 bases, and 9 bases lay between the germline ends. Looked up from germline, CDR1 is MNHNS and CDR2 is SASEGT.

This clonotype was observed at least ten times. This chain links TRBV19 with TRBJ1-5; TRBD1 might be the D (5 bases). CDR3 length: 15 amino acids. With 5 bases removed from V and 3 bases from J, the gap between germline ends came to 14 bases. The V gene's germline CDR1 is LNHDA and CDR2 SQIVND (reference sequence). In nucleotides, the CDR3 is TGTGCCAGTAGTCGTTCGACAGTCAACAATCAGCCCCAGCATTTT. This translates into CASSRSTVNNQPQHF.

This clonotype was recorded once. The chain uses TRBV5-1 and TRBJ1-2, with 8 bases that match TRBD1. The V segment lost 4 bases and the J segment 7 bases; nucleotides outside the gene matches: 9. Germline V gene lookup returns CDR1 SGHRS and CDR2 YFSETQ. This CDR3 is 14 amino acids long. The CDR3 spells CASSRSTGAGGYTF. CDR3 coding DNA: TGCGCCAGCAGCCGGTCGACAGGGGCAGGTGGCTACACCTTC. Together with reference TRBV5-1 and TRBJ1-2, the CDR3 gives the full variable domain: KAGVTQTPRYLIKTRGQQVTLSCSPISGHRSVSWYQQTPGQGLQFLFEYFSETQRNKGNFPGRFSGRQFSNSRSEMNVSTLELGDSALYLCASSRSTGAGGYTFGSGTRLTVV.

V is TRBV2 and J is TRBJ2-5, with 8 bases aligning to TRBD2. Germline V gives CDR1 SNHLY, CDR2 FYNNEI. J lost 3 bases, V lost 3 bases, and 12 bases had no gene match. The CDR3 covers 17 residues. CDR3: CASSDRREGWQEETQYF. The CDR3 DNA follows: TGTGCCAGCAGTGACCGACGGGAGGGATGGCAAGAAGAGACCCAGTACTTC.

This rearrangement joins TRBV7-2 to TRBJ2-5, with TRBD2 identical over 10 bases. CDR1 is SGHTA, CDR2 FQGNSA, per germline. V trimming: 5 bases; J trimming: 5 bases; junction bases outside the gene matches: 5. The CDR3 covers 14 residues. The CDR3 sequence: CASSVSGRWETQYF. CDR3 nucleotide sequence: TGTGCCAGCAGCGTTAGCGGGAGGTGGGAGACCCAGTACTTC. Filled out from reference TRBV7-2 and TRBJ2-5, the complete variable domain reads GAGVSQSPSNKVTEKGKDVELRCDPISGHTALYWYRQSLGQGLEFLIYFQGNSAPDKSGLPSDRFSAERTGGSVSTLTIQRTQQEDSAVYLCASSVSGRWETQYFGPGTRLLVL.